Presented here are 5 T cell receptor beta chains from one specimen sequenced in a study of shared clonotypes between healthy human individuals. Assay used: immunoSEQ multiplex PCR; TCRdb lists only in-frame clones, some missing. Seen here are roughly 2 million clones, approximately 94% observed once, and the top ten hold 0.1% to 0.15%. Source material: naive CD4+ T cells sorted from blood. Subset defined: CD45RA+ positively selected. The source of these receptors is a man between 18 and 29 years old in good health.

The chain employs TRBV6-5 and TRBJ2-1, with TRBD2 matching 11 bases. Per germline, CDR1 MNHEY and CDR2 SVGAGI. The CDR3 spans 12 residues. V was pared by 10 bases and J by 6 bases, with 2 bases of the junction left unmatched. Here the CDR3 reads CATGLAGNEQFF. In DNA, the CDR3 is TGTGCCACTGGACTAGCGGGCAATGAGCAGTTCTTC.

The chain uses TRBV21-1 and TRBJ2-7. TRBV21-1 is a pseudogene locus. The CDR3 sequence is 14 residues long. The CDR3 nucleotides read TGTGCCAGCAGCAAAGATCAGGGGGGGTACGAGCAGTACTTC. Protein product: CASSKDQGGYEQYF.

This chain joins TRBV18 and TRBJ2-7; maybe TRBD2 (7 bases). This CDR3 contains 13 residues. Trimming shortened V by 3 bases and J by 6 bases, and 12 bases separated the two germline ends. Germline lookup yields CDR1 KGHSH and CDR2 LQKENI. CDR3 sequence reads: CASSPRGGAEQYF. CDR3 nucleotide sequence: TGTGCCAGCTCACCCAGGGGAGGGGCCGAGCAGTACTTC.

This clone was seen a single time. The J gene is TRBJ2-7, the V gene TRBV12-5, with TRBD2 matching over 12 bases. From germline, CDR1 is LGHNT and CDR2 FRNRAP. The V gene end was trimmed by 2 bases and the J gene end by 7 bases; junction bases not matched to a gene: 9. The length of the CDR3 is 16 residues. The CDR3 DNA sequence: TGTGCTAGTGGTTTGACCTCTAGCGGGAGGGCCTGGGAGCAGTACTTC. Translating gives CASGLTSSGRAWEQYF.

The genes are TRBV5-1 and TRBJ2-7; D is possibly TRBD1 (5 bases). The CDR3 runs 15 residues. CDR1 is SGHRS and CDR2 is YFSETQ in the germline V gene. V lost 1 base to trimming and J lost 2 bases, with 13 bases between them. The CDR3 nucleotides read TGCGCCAGCAGCTTGTCGCCAGGGCCACCCTACGAGCAGTACTTC. As protein: CASSLSPGPPYEQYF.